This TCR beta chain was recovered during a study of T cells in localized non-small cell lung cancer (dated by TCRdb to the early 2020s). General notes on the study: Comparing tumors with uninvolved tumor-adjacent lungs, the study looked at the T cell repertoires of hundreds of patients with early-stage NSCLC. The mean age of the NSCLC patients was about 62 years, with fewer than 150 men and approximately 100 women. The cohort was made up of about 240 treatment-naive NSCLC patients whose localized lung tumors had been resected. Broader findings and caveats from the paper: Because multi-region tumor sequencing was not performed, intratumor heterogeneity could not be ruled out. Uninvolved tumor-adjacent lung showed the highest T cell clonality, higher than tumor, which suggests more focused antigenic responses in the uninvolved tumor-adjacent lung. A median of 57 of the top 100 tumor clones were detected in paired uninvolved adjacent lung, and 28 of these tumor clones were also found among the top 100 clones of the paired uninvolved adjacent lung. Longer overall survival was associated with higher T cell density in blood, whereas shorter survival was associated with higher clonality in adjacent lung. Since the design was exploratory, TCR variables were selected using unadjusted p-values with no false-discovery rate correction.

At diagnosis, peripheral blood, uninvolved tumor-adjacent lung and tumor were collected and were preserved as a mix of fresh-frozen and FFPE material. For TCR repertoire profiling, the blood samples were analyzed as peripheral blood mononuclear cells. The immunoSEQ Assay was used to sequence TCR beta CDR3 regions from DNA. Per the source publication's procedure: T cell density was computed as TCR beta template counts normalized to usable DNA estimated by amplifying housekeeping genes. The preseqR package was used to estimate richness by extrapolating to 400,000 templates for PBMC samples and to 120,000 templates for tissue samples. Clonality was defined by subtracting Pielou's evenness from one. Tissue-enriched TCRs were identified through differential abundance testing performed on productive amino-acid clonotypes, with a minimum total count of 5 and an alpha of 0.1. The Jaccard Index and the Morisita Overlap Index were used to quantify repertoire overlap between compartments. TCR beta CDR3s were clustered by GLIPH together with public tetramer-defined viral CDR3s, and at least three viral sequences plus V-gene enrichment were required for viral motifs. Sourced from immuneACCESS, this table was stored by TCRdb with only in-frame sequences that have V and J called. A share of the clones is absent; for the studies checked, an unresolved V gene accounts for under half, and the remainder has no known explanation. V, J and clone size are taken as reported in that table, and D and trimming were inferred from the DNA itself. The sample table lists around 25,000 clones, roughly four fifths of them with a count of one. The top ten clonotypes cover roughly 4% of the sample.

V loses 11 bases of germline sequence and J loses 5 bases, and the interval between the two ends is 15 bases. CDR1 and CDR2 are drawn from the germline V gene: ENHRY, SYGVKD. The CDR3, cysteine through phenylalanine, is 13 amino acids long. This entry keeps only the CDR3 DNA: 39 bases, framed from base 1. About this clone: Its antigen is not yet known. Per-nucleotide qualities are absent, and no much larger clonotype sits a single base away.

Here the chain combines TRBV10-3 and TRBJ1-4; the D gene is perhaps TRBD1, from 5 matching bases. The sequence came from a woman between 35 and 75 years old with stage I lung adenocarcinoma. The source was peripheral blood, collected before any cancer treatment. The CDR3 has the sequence CASQRGPNEKLFF. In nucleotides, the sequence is TGTGCCTCTCAAAGGGGTCCGAATGAAAAACTGTTTTTT.